The 8 T cell receptor beta chains presented below share a single source sample, sequenced in a study of blood T cell repertoires in COVID-19. Clones were sequenced by immunoSEQ multiplex PCR, and TCRdb holds only the in-frame ones, with some missing. The data contain hundreds of thousands of clones, roughly 80% of them seen just once; the ten biggest clones take up more than 9.5%. The sample was peripheral blood. The origin of the receptors is a woman older than 75 with acute or convalescent COVID-19.

J is TRBJ1-5 and V is TRBV28, with D maybe TRBD1 (6 bases). Trimming shortened V by 8 bases and J by 5 bases, and 16 bases separated the two germline ends. The germline CDR1 and CDR2 sequences are MDHEN and SYDVKM. The CDR3 is 14 residues long. CDR3 bases: TGTGCCAGCGTCAGCGGGGGCGCGTATCAGCCCCAGCATTTT. This codes for CASVSGGAYQPQHF.

V is TRBV7-9 and J is TRBJ2-3, with 10 bases lining up with TRBD2. The junction had 8 bases not matched to a gene; V was cut back by 3 bases and J by 2 bases. The CDR3 is 17 residues long. Per the germline V gene, CDR1 is SEHNR and CDR2 is FQNEAQ (reference sequence). The CDR3 DNA sequence: TGTGCCAGCAGCTTGCCGGGACTAGCGAATCCCACAGATACGCAGTATTTT. This gives the protein CASSLPGLANPTDTQYF.

V is TRBV18 and J is TRBJ2-7; 8 positions agree with TRBD1. The CDR3 sequence is 14 residues long. The J segment lost 2 bases and the V segment lost 3 bases, leaving 3 bases of the junction unmatched. CDR1 and CDR2 from the germline V gene are KGHSH and LQKENI. CDR3 sequence: CASSPRGLTYEQYF. The CDR3 bases are TGTGCCAGCTCACCCAGGGGGCTCACCTACGAGCAGTACTTC. Looking up the rest from reference TRBV18 and TRBJ2-7 gives the full variable domain: NAGVMQNPRHLVRRRGQEARLRCSPMKGHSHVYWYRQLPEEGLKFMVYLQKENIIDESGMPKERFSAEFPKEGPSILRIQQVVRGDSAAYFCASSPRGLTYEQYFGPGTRLTVT.

The gene calls are TRBV18 and TRBJ1-2; 8 nucleotides agree with TRBD1. This CDR3 comprises 15 residues. Germline V CDR1 and CDR2: KGHSH, LQKENI. The trim removed 5 bases at V and 0 bases at J, leaving 5 bases unmatched. The CDR3 coding sequence is TGTGCCAGCTCAGGGACAGGCGGCCCTAACTATGGCTACACCTTC. The encoded protein is CASSGTGGPNYGYTF.

The chain has TRBV10-3 and TRBJ2-7; possible D gene TRBD2, 5 bases. CDR1 is ENHRY and CDR2 is SYGVKD in the germline V gene. This CDR3 comprises 14 residues. Deletions cut 2 bases from V and 0 bases from J, with 8 bases between. The CDR3: CAISERGDSYEQYF. CDR3 DNA: TGTGCCATCAGTGAGCGGGGTGACTCCTACGAGCAGTACTTC.

There are a few counts of this clone. The rearrangement uses TRBV27 and TRBJ2-7, with 8 bases matching TRBD2. J was trimmed by 5 bases and V by 5 bases; bases with no gene match: 5. The CDR3 is made up of 13 amino acids. CDR1 is MNHEY, CDR2 SMNVEV, per germline (reference sequence). CDR3 in DNA: TGTGCCAGCAGTACCGGGACTAGAAACGAGCAGTACTTC. Translation: CASSTGTRNEQYF.

This clone was counted once. The gene calls are TRBV25-1 and TRBJ1-2; 8 positions agree with TRBD1. Germline loops: CDR1 MGHDK, CDR2 SYGVNS. With 3 bases clipped from V and 3 bases from J, the junction kept 6 bases outside the gene matches. This CDR3 is built from 15 residues. CDR3 loop: CASSDLPGQDYGYTF. Here the CDR3 DNA reads TGTGCCAGCAGTGACTTACCGGGACAGGACTATGGCTACACCTTC.

This sequence joins TRBV7-9 and TRBJ2-5, with D possibly matching TRBD1 (6 bases). The CDR3 loop spans 14 amino acids. Trimming took off 2 bases at V and 4 bases at J, with 11 bases between the two ends. CDR1 and CDR2 from the germline V gene are SEHNR and FQNEAQ (reference sequence). CDR3 DNA: TGTGCCAGCAGCTTACGGACAGATGGAGAGACCCAGTACTTC. Its protein product is CASSLRTDGETQYF. Full variable domain (outside the CDR3, taken from reference TRBV7-9 and TRBJ2-5): DTGVSQNPRHKITKRGQNVTFRCDPISEHNRLYWYRQTLGQGPEFLTYFQNEAQLEKSRLLSDRFSAERPKGSFSTLEIQRTEQGDSAMYLCASSLRTDGETQYFGPGTRLLVL.